This T cell receptor (beta chain) comes out of a study of CD8+ T cells in alopecia areata. The treatment here: oral pan-JAK inhibitor, 5-10 mg twice daily. This CDR3 is 15 amino acids long. The V end was cut by 5 bases, the J end by 0 bases, with 13 bases between. Germline assignment: CDR1 MNHNS and CDR2 SASEGT. RNA was extracted and reverse transcribed into cDNA as the sequencing template. Sequenced by immunoSEQ multiplex PCR; TCRdb stores in-frame clones only, minus some. This repertoire shows hundreds of thousands of clones, roughly two fifths found once; its top ten account for around 0.48%. This TCR came from a human donor with alopecia areata. V usage is TRBV6-1 and J usage is TRBJ2-5, with no clear D. Sequenced here: CD4+ T cells sorted from blood, sampled between weeks 30 and 35, from a patient treated with tofacitinib. Written as DNA, the CDR3 is TGTGCCAGCAGTCCCATCAACCCATACCAAGAGACCCAGTACTTC. It translates to CASSPINPYQETQYF.